These T cell receptor beta chains were read from a single sample in a study of beta chain features in type 1 diabetes. Method: immunoSEQ multiplex PCR; TCRdb's copy keeps in-frame clones and lacks some. The repertoire holds almost 350,000 clones, with around 20% as singletons. The sample taken for sequencing was naive CD4+ T cells from blood. Receptors were obtained from a young woman in good health. The CDR3 runs from the conserved cysteine through the conserved F or W. D genes are given only for firm matches. A clone size is listed for some rows: how often the clone was seen (once, few, many), or a class if it is expanded.

v_gene	j_gene	abundance	d_gene	CDR3nt	CDR3aa
TRBV30	TRBJ2-5	few	-	TGTGCCTGGAGTAGACTTGAAGAGACCCAGTACTTC	CAWSRLEETQYF
TRBV27	TRBJ1-1	few	-	TGTGCCAGCAGTTTGCGACAACTCACTGAAGCTTTCTTT	CASSLRQLTEAFF
TRBV7-3	TRBJ2-3	-	-	TGTGCCAGCAGCTTAAGGTCCGGGACAGATACGCAGTATTTT	CASSLRSGTDTQYF
TRBV4-3	TRBJ2-3	-	TRBD2	TGCGCCAGCAGCCAAGGAGGGACTAGCGGTTACACAGATACGCAGTATTTT	CASSQGGTSGYTDTQYF
TRBV2	TRBJ1-1	few	-	TGTGCCAGCAGTCCCTTCCCTGACACTGAAGCTTTCTTT	CASSPFPDTEAFF
TRBV30	TRBJ2-7	-	TRBD1	TGTGCCTGGAGTGTTCTGGACAGGACAGCCCGACCCCAGTACTTC	CAWSVLDRTARPQYF
TRBV4-1	TRBJ2-1	-	-	TGCGCCAGCAGCCAAGGTTTGGCCAGGGGTACGTGGGGTGAGCAGTTCTTC	CASSQGLARGTWGEQFF
TRBV4-1	TRBJ2-5	-	TRBD2	TGCGCCAGCAGCCAAGATCGCAGCGGGAGGGCTGTGACCCAGTACTTC	CASSQDRSGRAVTQYF
TRBV23-1	TRBJ1-1	-	TRBD1	TGCGCCAGCAGTCAGCAGGGACAGGGGACTCCGAACACTGAAGCTTTCTTT	CASSQQGQGTPNTEAFF
TRBV5-1	TRBJ2-1	-	-	TGCGCCAGCAGCTTCAGCGGTACTTACAATGAGCAGTTCTTC	CASSFSGTYNEQFF
TRBV29-1	TRBJ2-6	few	-	TGCAGCGTTGAATTGGCCCCTGGGGCCAACGTCCTGACTTTC	CSVELAPGANVLTF